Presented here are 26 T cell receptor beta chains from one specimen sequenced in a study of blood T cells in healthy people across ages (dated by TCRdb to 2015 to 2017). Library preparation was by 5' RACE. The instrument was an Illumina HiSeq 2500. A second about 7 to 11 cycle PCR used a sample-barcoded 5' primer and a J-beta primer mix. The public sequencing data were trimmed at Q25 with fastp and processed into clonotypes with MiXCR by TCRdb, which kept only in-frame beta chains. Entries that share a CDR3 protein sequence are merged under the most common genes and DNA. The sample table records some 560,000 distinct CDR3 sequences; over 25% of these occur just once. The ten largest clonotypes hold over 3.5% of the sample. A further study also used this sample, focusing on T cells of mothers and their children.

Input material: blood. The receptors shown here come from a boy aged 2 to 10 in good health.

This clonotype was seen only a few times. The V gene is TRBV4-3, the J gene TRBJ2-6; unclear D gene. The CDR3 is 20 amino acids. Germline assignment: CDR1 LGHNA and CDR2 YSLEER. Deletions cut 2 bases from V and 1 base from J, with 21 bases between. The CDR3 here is CASSQHGVSSFRSGANVLTF. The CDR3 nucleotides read TGCGCCAGCAGCCAACACGGAGTGAGCAGCTTTAGGTCTGGGGCCAACGTCCTGACTTTC.

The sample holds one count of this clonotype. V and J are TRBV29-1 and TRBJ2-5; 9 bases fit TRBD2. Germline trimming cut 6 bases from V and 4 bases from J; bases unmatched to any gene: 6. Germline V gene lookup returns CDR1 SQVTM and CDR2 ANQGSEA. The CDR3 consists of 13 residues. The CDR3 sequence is CSVSAGGVETQYF. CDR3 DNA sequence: TGCAGCGTATCAGCGGGGGGTGTAGAGACCCAGTACTTC.

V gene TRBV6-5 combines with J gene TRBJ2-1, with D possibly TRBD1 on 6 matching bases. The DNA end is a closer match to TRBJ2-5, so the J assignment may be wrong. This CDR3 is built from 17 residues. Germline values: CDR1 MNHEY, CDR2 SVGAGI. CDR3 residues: CASSYIHTRAGEETQYF. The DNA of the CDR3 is TGTGCCAGCAGTTACATCCACACTCGAGCAGGGGAAGAGACCCAGTACTTC.

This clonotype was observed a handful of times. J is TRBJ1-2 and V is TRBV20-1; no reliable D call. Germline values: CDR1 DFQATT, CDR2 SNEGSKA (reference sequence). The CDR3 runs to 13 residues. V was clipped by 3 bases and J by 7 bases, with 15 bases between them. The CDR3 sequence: CSARSGSSSGYTF. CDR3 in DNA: TGCAGTGCTAGGTCGGGTTCTTCCTCTGGCTACACCTTC.

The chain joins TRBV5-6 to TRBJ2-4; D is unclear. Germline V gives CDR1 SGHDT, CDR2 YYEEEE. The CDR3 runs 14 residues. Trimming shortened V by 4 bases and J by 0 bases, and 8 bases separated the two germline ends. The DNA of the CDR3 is TGTGCCAGCAGCGGGTGGGTAGCCAAAAACATTCAGTACTTC. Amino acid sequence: CASSGWVAKNIQYF.

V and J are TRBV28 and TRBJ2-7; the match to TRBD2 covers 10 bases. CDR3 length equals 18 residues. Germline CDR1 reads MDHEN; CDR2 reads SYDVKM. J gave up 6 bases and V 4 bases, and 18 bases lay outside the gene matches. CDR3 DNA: TGTGCCAGCAGTTCCCCCGGGTTAGTGCTAGCGGGAGTGGGCGAGCAGTACTTC. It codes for CASSSPGLVLAGVGEQYF. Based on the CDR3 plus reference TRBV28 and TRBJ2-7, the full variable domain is DVKVTQSSRYLVKRTGEKVFLECVQDMDHENMFWYRQDPGLGLRLIYFSYDVKMKEKGDIPEGYSVSREKKERFSLILESASTNQTSMYLCASSSPGLVLAGVGEQYFGPGTRLTVT.

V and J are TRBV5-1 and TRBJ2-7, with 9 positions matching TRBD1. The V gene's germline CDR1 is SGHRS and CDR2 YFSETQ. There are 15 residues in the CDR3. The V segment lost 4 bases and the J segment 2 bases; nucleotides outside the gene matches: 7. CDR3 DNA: TGCGCCAGCAGCCCCCGGGACAGGGATACCTACGAGCAGTACTTC. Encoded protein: CASSPRDRDTYEQYF.

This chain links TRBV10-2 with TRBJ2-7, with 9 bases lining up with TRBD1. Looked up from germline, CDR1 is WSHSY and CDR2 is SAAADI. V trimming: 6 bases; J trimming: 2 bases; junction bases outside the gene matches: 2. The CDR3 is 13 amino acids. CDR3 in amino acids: CASRGTGTYEQYF. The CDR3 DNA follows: TGCGCCAGCAGAGGGACAGGGACCTACGAGCAGTACTTC.

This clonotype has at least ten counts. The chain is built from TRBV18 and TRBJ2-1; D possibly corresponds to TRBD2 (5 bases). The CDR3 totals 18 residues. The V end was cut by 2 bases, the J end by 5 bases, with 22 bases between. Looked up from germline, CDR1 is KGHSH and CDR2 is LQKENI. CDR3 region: CASSPRPLAPKSDNEQFF. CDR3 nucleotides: TGTGCCAGCTCACCAAGACCCCTAGCCCCCAAATCGGACAATGAGCAGTTCTTC.

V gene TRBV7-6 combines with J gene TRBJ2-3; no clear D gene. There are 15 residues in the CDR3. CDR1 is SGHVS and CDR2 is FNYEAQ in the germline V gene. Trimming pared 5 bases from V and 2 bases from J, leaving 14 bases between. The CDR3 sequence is CASSPKDGHTDTQYF. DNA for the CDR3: TGTGCCAGCAGCCCCAAGGACGGCCACACAGATACGCAGTATTTT.

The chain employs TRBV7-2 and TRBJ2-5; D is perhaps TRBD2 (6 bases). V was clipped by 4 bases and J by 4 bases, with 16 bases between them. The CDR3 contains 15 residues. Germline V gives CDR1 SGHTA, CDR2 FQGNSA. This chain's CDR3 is CASSSPGLGGETQYF. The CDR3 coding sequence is TGTGCCAGCAGCTCCCCGGGACTTGGGGGAGAGACCCAGTACTTC.

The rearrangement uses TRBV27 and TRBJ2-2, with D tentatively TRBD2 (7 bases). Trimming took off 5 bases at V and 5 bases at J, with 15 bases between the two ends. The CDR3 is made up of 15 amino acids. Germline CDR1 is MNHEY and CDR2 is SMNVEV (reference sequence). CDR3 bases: TGTGCCAGCAGTCTCCCGGGGGGCGAAACCGGGGAGCTGTTTTTT. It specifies CASSLPGGETGELFF.

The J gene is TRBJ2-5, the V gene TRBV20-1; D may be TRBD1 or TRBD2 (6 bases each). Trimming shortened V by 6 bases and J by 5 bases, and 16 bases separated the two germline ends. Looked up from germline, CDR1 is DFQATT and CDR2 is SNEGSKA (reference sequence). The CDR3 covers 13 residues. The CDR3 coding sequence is TGCAGTGCCAGGGTCGGGGGCGCGGAGACCCAGTACTTC. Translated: CSARVGGAETQYF.

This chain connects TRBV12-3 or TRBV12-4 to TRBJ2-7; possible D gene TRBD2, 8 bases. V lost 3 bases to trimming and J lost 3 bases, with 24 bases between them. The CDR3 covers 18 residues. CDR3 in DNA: TGTGCCAGCAGTTTCTCGGCCAGGGGGACGGGAGGGGTCTACGAGCAGTACTTC. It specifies CASSFSARGTGGVYEQYF.

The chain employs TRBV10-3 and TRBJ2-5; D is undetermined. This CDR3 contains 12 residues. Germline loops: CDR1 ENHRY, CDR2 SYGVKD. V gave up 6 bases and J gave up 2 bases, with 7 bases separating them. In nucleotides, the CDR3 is TGTGCCATCAGCGTCGAACAAGAGACCCAGTACTTC. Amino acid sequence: CAISVEQETQYF.

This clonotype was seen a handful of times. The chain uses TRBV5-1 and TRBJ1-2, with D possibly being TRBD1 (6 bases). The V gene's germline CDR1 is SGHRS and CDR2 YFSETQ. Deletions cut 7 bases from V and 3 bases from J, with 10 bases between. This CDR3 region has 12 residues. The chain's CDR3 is CASSGADYGYTF. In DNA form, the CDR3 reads TGCGCCAGCTCAGGGGCGGACTATGGCTACACCTTC.

The CDR3 sequence is CASSRTGQGTEAFF. Here the CDR3 DNA reads TGTGCCAGTAGTAGGACAGGGCAGGGCACTGAAGCTTTCTTT. V and J are TRBV19 and TRBJ1-1, with 8 bases aligning to TRBD1. Losses at the gene ends were 4 bases for V and 4 bases for J; bases not matched to a gene: 5. Germline loops: CDR1 LNHDA, CDR2 SQIVND (reference sequence). CDR3 length: 14 residues.

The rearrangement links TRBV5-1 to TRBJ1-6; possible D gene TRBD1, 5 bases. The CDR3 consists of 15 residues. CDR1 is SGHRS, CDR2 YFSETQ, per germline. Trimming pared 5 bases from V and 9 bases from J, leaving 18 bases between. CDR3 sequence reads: CASRLQGTASSPLHF. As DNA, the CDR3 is TGCGCCAGCAGGTTGCAGGGTACAGCAAGTTCACCCCTCCACTTT.

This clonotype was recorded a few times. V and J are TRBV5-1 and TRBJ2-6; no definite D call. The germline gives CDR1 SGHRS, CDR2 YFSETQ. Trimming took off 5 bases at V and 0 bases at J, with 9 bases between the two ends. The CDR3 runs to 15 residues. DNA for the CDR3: TGCGCCAGCAGTCCTATGGCCTCTGGGGCCAACGTCCTGACTTTC. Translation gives CASSPMASGANVLTF.

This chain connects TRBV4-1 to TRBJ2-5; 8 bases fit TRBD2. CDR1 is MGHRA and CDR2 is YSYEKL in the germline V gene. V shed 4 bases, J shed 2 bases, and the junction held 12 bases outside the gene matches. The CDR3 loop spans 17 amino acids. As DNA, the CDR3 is TGCGCCAGCAGCCCCGGACGCGGGGGGCAGTCTCAAGAGACCCAGTACTTC. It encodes CASSPGRGGQSQETQYF.

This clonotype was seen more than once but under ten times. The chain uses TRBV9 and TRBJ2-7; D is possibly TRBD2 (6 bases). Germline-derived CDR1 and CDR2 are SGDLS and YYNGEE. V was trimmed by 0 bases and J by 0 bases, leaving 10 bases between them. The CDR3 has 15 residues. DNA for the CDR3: TGTGCCAGCAGCGTAGGGGACTTTAGCTCCTACGAGCAGTACTTC. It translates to CASSVGDFSSYEQYF.

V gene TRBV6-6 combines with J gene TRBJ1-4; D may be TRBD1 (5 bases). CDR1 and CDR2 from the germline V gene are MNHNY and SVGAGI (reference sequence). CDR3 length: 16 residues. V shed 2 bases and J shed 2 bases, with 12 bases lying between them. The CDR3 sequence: CASSYGGINTNEKLFF. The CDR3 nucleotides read TGTGCCAGCAGTTACGGGGGTATTAATACTAATGAAAAACTGTTTTTT.

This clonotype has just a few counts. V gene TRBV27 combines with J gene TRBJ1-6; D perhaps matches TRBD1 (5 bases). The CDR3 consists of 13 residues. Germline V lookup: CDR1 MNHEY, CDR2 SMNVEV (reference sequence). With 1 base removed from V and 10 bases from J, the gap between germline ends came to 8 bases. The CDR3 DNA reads TGTGCCAGCAGTTTATTCAGGGACTCACCCCTCCACTTT. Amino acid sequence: CASSLFRDSPLHF.

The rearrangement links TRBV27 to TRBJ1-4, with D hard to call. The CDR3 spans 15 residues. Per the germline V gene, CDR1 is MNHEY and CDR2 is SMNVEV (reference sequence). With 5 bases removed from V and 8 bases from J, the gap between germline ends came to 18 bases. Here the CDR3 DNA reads TGTGCCAGCAGTCAAGACCCATCGCCGGGGGAAAAACTGTTTTTT. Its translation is CASSQDPSPGEKLFF.

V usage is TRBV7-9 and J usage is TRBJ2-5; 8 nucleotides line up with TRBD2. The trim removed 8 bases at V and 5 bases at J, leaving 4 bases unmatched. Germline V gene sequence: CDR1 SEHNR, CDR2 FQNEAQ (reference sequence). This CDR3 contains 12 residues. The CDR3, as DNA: TGTGCCAGCGGTCCGGGAGGGGAGACCCAGTACTTC. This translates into CASGPGGETQYF.

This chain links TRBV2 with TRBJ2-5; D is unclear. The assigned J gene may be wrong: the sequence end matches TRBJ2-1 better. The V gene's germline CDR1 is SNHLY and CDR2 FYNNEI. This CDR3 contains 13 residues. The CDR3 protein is CASSELEGNEQFF. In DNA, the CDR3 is TGTGCCAGCAGCGAGCTAGAAGGCAATGAGCAGTTCTTC.